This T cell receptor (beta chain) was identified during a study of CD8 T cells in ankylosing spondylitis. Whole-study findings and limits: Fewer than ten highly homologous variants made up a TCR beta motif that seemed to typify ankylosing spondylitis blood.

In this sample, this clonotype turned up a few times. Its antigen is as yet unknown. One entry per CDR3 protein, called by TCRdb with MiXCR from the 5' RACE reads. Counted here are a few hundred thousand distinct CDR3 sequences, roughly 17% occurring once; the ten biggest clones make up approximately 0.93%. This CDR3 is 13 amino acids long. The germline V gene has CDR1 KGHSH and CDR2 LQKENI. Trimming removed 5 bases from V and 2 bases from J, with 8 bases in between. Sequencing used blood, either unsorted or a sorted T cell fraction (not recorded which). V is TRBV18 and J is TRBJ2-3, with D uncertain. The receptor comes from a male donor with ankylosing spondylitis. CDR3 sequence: CASSTDTTDTQYF. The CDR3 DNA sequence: TGTGCCAGCTCAACAGACACCACAGATACGCAGTATTTT.